What follows are 20 T cell receptor beta chains derived from one specimen sequenced in a study of tissue T cells after allogeneic stem cell transplantation. Only in-frame clones appear in the TCRdb table, and some are missing; sequencing was by immunoSEQ multiplex PCR. Of about 3,700 clones listed, 50% to 60% are singletons. This specimen consisted of tissue from the ileum, obtained at autopsy. The receptors were gathered from a male donor older than 55 with lung cancer.

The chain has TRBV30 and TRBJ2-7; 7 bases are a match to TRBD1. Unmatched junction bases numbered 12, after V lost 6 bases and J lost 7 bases. CDR3 length equals 13 residues. CDR1 is GTSNPN, CDR2 SVGIG, per germline (reference sequence). CDR3 region: CACLGTDLSEQYF. DNA of the CDR3: TGTGCCTGCCTCGGGACAGACCTCTCTGAGCAGTACTTC.

The chain has TRBV7-6 and TRBJ1-5, with no clear D. Germline V gene lookup returns CDR1 SGHVS and CDR2 FNYEAQ. CDR3 length: 16 residues. Trimming stripped 1 base from V and 3 bases from J, with 13 bases between. CDR3 nucleotide sequence: TGTGCCAGCAGCTTAGGGGCCGGTTCTTTCAATCAGCCCCAGCATTTT. It yields the protein CASSLGAGSFNQPQHF.

This clone turned up a few times. The J gene is TRBJ1-6, the V gene TRBV27, with a weak D call TRBD1 (5 bases). V was trimmed by 6 bases and J by 10 bases, leaving 16 bases between them. Germline V gives CDR1 MNHEY, CDR2 SMNVEV (reference sequence). The CDR3 contains 14 residues. The CDR3 loop is CASRVGGVPSPLHF. DNA for the CDR3: TGTGCCAGCAGGGTGGGGGGGGTACCCTCACCCCTCCACTTT.

The chain uses TRBV7-8 and TRBJ2-5, with TRBD2 matching over 8 bases. Germline assignment: CDR1 SGHVS and CDR2 FQNEAQ. The CDR3 runs 16 residues. V dropped 5 bases and J dropped 5; count of bases not matched to a gene: 13. The CDR3 protein is CASSGYGRALGETQYF. The CDR3 nucleotides are TGTGCCAGCAGCGGATACGGGAGGGCCTTGGGGGAGACCCAGTACTTC.

V and J are TRBV4-1 and TRBJ2-5; 8 bases are shared with TRBD1. The CDR3 has 15 residues. The ends lost 7 bases at V and 4 bases at J; junction bases unmatched: 11. The germline gives CDR1 MGHRA, CDR2 YSYEKL. CDR3 coding DNA: TGCGCCAGCACCGAGGGGGGACAGGCTGGAGAGACCCAGTACTTC. This sequence encodes CASTEGGQAGETQYF.

V is TRBV5-5 and J is TRBJ2-2; 11 bases agree with TRBD2. V shed 5 bases and J 3 bases; nucleotides not matched to a gene: 6. CDR3 length equals 16 residues. CDR1 SGHKS and CDR2 YYEKEE come from the germline V gene (reference sequence). CDR3 loop: CASRYGTSGYTGELFF. CDR3 DNA sequence: TGTGCCAGCAGATACGGGACTAGCGGTTACACCGGGGAGCTGTTTTTT. The variable domain in full, with the rest retrieved from reference TRBV5-5 and TRBJ2-2, is DAGVTQSPTHLIKTRGQQVTLRCSPISGHKSVSWYQQVLGQGPQFIFQYYEKEERGRGNFPDRFSARQFPNYSSELNVNALLLGDSALYLCASRYGTSGYTGELFFGEGSRLTVL.

This rearrangement joins TRBV6-5 to TRBJ2-7, with 7 positions matching TRBD2. Germline V gene lookup returns CDR1 MNHEY and CDR2 SVGAGI. The length of the CDR3 is 14 residues. Losses at the gene ends were 6 bases for V and 1 base for J; bases not matched to a gene: 6. The CDR3 nucleotides are TGTGCCAGCAGGTTGACTAGCACATCCTACGAGCAGTACTTC. Amino acids: CASRLTSTSYEQYF.

In nucleotides, the CDR3 is TGTGCCAGCAGACAAGGACTAGCTAGGGGCCATGAGCAGTTCTTC. Protein sequence: CASRQGLARGHEQFF. The chain joins TRBV6-6 to TRBJ2-1; 8 positions agree with TRBD2. The germline CDR1 and CDR2 sequences are MNHNY and SVGAGI (reference sequence). V was clipped by 6 bases and J by 8 bases; unmatched bases: 12. The CDR3 has 15 amino acids.

J is TRBJ1-5 and V is TRBV12-3 or TRBV12-4; TRBD1 might be the D (5 bases). V lost 6 bases, J lost 6 bases, and 12 bases lay in between. The CDR3 extends over 13 amino acids. The CDR3 spells CASSHPGGQPQHF. The DNA of the CDR3 is TGTGCCAGCAGCCACCCGGGGGGTCAGCCCCAGCATTTT.

CDR3 in amino acids: CASSLVERAFNEQFF. The CDR3 DNA sequence: TGTGCCAGCAGCTTGGTCGAGCGGGCCTTCAATGAGCAGTTCTTC. The chain combines TRBV5-4 with TRBJ2-1; maybe TRBD2 (6 bases). The CDR3 runs 15 residues. Germline lookup yields CDR1 SGHNT and CDR2 YYREEE (reference sequence). Trimming removed 0 bases from V and 6 bases from J, with 13 bases in between.

This clone turned up a few times. V and J are TRBV30 and TRBJ2-1; 9 bases fit TRBD2. This CDR3 spans 14 amino acids. Trimming cost V 0 bases and J 6 bases; bases outside gene matches: 3. Germline V CDR1 and CDR2: GTSNPN, SVGIG (reference sequence). CDR3 protein: CAWSVTSGFNEQFF. DNA for the CDR3: TGTGCCTGGAGTGTAACTAGCGGGTTCAATGAGCAGTTCTTC.

The chain is built from TRBV5-4 and TRBJ2-2, with TRBD2 identical over 9 bases. This CDR3 region has 14 residues. V shed 4 bases, J shed 7 bases, and the junction held 5 bases outside the gene matches. In germline, CDR1 is SGHNT, CDR2 YYREEE (reference sequence). CDR3 loop: CASSPGTSFGELFF. CDR3 nucleotide sequence: TGTGCCAGCAGCCCCGGGACTAGCTTCGGGGAGCTGTTTTTT.

This clone has just a few counts. This chain links TRBV7-2 with TRBJ2-3, with 12 nucleotides matching TRBD2. This CDR3 contains 15 residues. CDR1 SGHTA and CDR2 FQGNSA come from the germline V gene. Losses at the gene ends were 5 bases for V and 4 bases for J; bases not matched to a gene: 4. CDR3 sequence (DNA): TGTGCCAGCAGCCGTAGGACTAGCGGGGCAGATACGCAGTATTTT. Protein sequence: CASSRRTSGADTQYF.

The chain joins TRBV6-5 to TRBJ2-3; 12 nucleotides agree with TRBD1. The germline V gene encodes CDR1 MNHEY and CDR2 SVGAGI. With 5 bases clipped from V and 4 bases from J, the junction kept 4 bases outside the gene matches. The CDR3 loop spans 15 amino acids. The CDR3 loop reads CASSPGQGASDTQYF. The CDR3 coding sequence is TGTGCCAGCAGTCCGGGACAGGGGGCCTCAGATACGCAGTATTTT.

The V and J genes are TRBV19 and TRBJ2-6, with D unclear. V was cut by 2 bases and J by 0 bases, with 14 bases left in between. Germline loops: CDR1 LNHDA, CDR2 SQIVND (reference sequence). CDR3 length equals 18 residues. CDR3 in amino acids: CASSINANGFSGANVLTF. The CDR3 DNA sequence: TGTGCCAGTAGTATAAATGCCAACGGCTTCTCTGGGGCCAACGTCCTGACTTTC.

The chain combines TRBV18 with TRBJ2-3; the D is unclear. Germline CDR1 KGHSH, CDR2 LQKENI. CDR3 length: 16 amino acids. Trimming removed 1 base from V and 7 bases from J, with 18 bases in between. The CDR3 sequence is CASSPRDGSELHTQYF. CDR3 coding DNA: TGTGCCAGCTCACCACGTGACGGTTCGGAACTTCATACGCAGTATTTT.

V usage is TRBV27 and J usage is TRBJ1-5; 7 bases map to TRBD1. The germline V gene encodes CDR1 MNHEY and CDR2 SMNVEV (reference sequence). The V segment lost 5 bases and the J segment 1 base; nucleotides outside the gene matches: 5. This CDR3 has 15 residues. The CDR3 loop reads CASSPVTGSNQPQHF. DNA of the CDR3: TGTGCCAGCAGTCCGGTGACAGGGAGCAATCAGCCCCAGCATTTT.

The chain uses TRBV5-1 and TRBJ2-3, with 8 nucleotides matching TRBD2. Trimming took 4 bases from V and 4 from J; bases not matched to a gene: 8. The germline CDR1 and CDR2 sequences are SGHRS and YFSETQ. CDR3 length: 15 residues. CDR3 amino acids: CASSQQRERADTQYF. CDR3 bases: TGCGCCAGCAGCCAGCAGCGGGAGAGGGCAGATACGCAGTATTTT.

The chain couples TRBV3-1 (or the pseudogene TRBV3-2) to TRBJ2-1; tentatively, D is TRBD2 (7 bases). The CDR3 runs to 12 residues. Looked up from germline, CDR1 is LGHDT and CDR2 is YNNKEL (reference sequence). Trimming pared 8 bases from V and 6 bases from J, leaving 11 bases between. CDR3 residues: CASGGASNEQFF. The CDR3 DNA reads TGTGCCAGCGGGGGGGCCAGCAATGAGCAGTTCTTC.

Only a few counts were recorded for this clone. The CDR3 nucleotides are TGTGCCAGCAGCCAGACATCTAACAATGAGCAGTTCTTC. Translated: CASSQTSNNEQFF. The V gene is TRBV12-3 or TRBV12-4, the J gene TRBJ2-1; D ambiguous. Deletions cut 6 bases from V and 5 bases from J, with 11 bases between. The CDR3 covers 13 residues.